This TCR beta chain is drawn from a study of regulatory dendritic cells for organ transplantation. Overall study results and limits: Mature dendritic cells appeared to drive more memory CD8+ clonal expansion than regulatory ones. The authors noted considerable between-person heterogeneity in alloreactive memory CD8+ cells.

Regarding this clone: The antigen is not known.

The protocol was immunoSEQ multiplex PCR, while the TCRdb copy is restricted to in-frame clones and leaves out a portion. The table includes 5,000 to 6,500 clones, around 62% detected once. Naive CD45RA+ and memory CD45RO+ CD4+ or CD8+ T cells were FACS-sorted. CDR3 length: 14 amino acids. Germline V gene data show CDR1 as MNHNS and CDR2 as SASEGT. V was cut by 6 bases and J by 7 bases, with 18 bases left in between. The sequence came from a human donor in good health. The specimen sequenced was memory CD8+ T cells from blood. Subset meaning: CD45RO+ memory T cells. The rearrangement uses TRBV6-1 and TRBJ1-2; D gene ambiguous. CDR3 loop: CASSSGIYEGGYTF. The CDR3, as DNA: TGTGCCAGCAGCTCCGGCATTTATGAGGGTGGCTACACCTTC.